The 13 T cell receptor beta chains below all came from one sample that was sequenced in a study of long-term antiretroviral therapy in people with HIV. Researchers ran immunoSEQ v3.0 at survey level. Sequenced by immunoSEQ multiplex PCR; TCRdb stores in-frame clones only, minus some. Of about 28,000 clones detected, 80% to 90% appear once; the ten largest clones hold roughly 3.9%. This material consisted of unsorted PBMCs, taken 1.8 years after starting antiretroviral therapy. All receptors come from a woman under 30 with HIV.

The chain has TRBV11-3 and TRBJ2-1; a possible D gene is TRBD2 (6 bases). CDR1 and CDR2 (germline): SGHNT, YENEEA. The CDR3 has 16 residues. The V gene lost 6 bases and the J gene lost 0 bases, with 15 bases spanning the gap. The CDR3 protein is CASSKKGTFSYNEQFF. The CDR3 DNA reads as TGTGCCAGCAGTAAAAAAGGGACTTTCTCCTACAATGAGCAGTTCTTC.

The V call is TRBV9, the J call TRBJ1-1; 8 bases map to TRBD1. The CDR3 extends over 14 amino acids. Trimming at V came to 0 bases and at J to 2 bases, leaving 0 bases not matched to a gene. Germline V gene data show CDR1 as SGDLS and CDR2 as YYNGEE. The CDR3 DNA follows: TGTGCCAGCAGCGTAGCAGGGGGCAACACTGAAGCTTTCTTT. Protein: CASSVAGGNTEAFF.

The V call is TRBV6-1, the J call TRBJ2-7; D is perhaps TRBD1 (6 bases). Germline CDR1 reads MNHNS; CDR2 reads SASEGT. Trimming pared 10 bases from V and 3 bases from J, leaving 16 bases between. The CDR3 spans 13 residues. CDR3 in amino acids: CATTRGGHYEQYF. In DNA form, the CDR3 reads TGTGCCACTACCCGAGGGGGTCACTACGAGCAGTACTTC.

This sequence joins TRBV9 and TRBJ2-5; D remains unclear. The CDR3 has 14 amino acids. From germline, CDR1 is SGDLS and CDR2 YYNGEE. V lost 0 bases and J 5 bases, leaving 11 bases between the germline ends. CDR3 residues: CASSVGPRRETQYF. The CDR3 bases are TGTGCCAGCAGCGTAGGACCCCGTAGGGAGACCCAGTACTTC.

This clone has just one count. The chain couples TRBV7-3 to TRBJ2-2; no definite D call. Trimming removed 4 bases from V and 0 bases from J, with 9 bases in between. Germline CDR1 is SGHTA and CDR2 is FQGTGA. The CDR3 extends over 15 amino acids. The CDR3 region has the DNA TGTGCCAGCAGCTCGTCTAACGCGAACACCGGGGAGCTGTTTTTT. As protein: CASSSSNANTGELFF.

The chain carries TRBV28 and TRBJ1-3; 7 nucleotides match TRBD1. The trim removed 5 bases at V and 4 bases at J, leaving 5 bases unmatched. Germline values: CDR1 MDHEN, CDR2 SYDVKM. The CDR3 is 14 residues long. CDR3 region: CASSAPGGGNTIYF. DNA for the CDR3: TGTGCCAGCAGTGCGCCAGGGGGGGGAAACACCATATATTTT.

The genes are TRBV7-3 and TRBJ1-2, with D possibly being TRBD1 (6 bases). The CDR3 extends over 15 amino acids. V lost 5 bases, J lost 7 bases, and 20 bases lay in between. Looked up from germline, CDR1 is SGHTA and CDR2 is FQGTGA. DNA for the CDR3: TGTGCCAGCAGCCCGGGTGGGGCAGGGGAAGGTGGCTACACCTTC. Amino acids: CASSPGGAGEGGYTF.

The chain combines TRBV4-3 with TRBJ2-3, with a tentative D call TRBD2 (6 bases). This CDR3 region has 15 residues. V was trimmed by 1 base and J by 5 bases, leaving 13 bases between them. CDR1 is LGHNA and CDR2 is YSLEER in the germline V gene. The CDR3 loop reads CASSQVTSRGDTQYF. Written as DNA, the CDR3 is TGCGCCAGCAGCCAAGTCACCTCGCGGGGAGATACGCAGTATTTT.

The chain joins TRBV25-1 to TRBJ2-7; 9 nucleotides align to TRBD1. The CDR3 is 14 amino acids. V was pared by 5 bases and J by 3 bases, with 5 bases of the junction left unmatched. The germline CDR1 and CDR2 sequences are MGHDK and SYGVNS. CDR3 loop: CASSYGTGNYEQYF. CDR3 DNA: TGTGCCAGCAGTTATGGGACAGGGAACTACGAGCAGTACTTC.

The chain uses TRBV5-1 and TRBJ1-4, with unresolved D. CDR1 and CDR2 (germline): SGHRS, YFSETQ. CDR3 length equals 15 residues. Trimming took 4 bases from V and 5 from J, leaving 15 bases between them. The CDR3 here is CASSRVGEINEKLFF. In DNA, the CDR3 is TGCGCCAGCAGCCGAGTCGGGGAAATAAATGAAAAACTGTTTTTT.

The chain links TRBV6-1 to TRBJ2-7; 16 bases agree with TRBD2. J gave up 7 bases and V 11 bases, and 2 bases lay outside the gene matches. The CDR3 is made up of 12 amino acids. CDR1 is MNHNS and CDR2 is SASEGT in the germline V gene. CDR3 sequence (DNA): TGTGCCGGGGGACTAGCGGGAGGGGAGCAGTACTTC. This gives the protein CAGGLAGGEQYF.

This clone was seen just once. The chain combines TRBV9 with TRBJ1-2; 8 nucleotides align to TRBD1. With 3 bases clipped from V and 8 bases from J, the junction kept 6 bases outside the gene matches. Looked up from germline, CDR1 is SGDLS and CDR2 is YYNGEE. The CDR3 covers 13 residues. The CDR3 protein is CASSASGGRGYTF. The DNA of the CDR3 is TGTGCCAGCAGCGCTTCAGGGGGCCGGGGCTACACCTTC.

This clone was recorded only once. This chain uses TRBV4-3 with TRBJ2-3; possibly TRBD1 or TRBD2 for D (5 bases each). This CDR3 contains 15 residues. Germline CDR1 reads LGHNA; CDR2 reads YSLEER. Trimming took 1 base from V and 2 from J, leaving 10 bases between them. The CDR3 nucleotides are TGCGCCAGCAGCCAAGTCGGGGCGGCCACAGATACGCAGTATTTT. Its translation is CASSQVGAATDTQYF.